A selection of T cell receptor beta chains follows, all from one sample in a study of CXCR3-negative and CXCR3-positive naive CD8 T cells. TCRdb processed the 5' RACE reads again and assigns one entry to each CDR3 protein, with no DNA. The sample spans 140,000 to 150,000 distinct CDR3 sequences; the ten largest clones claim approximately 0.27%. The sequencing sample was made of naive CXCR3+ CD8+ T cells from blood. Receptors were obtained from a human donor in good health. Some clones in this sample may be carry-over from other donors' samples. Both conserved end residues are part of each CDR3. Each record gives: V gene, J gene, CDR3 protein.

V gene: TRBV7-3; J gene: TRBJ2-7; CDR3 protein: CASSSGGVYEQYF
V gene: TRBV15; J gene: TRBJ1-2; CDR3 protein: CATSRDRRGSYGYTF
V gene: TRBV6-6; J gene: TRBJ2-1; CDR3 protein: CASSYSIWTDEREQFF
V gene: TRBV29-1; J gene: TRBJ2-1; CDR3 protein: CSVGFLGGNEQFF
V gene: TRBV11-3; J gene: TRBJ2-5; CDR3 protein: CASSLGASGQETQYF
V gene: TRBV29-1; J gene: TRBJ1-2; CDR3 protein: CSVFPQGARGYTF
V gene: TRBV4-3; J gene: TRBJ1-1; CDR3 protein: CASSQSRVAWNTEAFF
V gene: TRBV29-1; J gene: TRBJ2-3; CDR3 protein: CSAGTSGRFSDTQYF
V gene: TRBV7-9; J gene: TRBJ2-7; CDR3 protein: CASSARPGGMDEQYF
V gene: TRBV29-1; J gene: TRBJ1-2; CDR3 protein: CSVEGPGGYTF
V gene: TRBV29-1; J gene: TRBJ2-7; CDR3 protein: CSVESGDRASDEQYF
V gene: TRBV9; J gene: TRBJ2-5; CDR3 protein: CASSAWAGETQYF
V gene: TRBV6-6; J gene: TRBJ1-1; CDR3 protein: CASSSATGYTEAFF
V gene: TRBV21-1; J gene: TRBJ2-1; CDR3 protein: CASSKVAEQFF
V gene: TRBV5-6; J gene: TRBJ2-3; CDR3 protein: CASSLELAGYSTDTQYF
V gene: TRBV24-1; J gene: TRBJ2-1; CDR3 protein: CATSDLTEGEQFF
V gene: TRBV12-3/TRBV12-4; J gene: TRBJ2-1; CDR3 protein: CASSPQPGTYNEQFF
V gene: TRBV14; J gene: TRBJ1-3; CDR3 protein: CASSQVIEQGSSGNTIYF
V gene: TRBV6-2/TRBV6-3; J gene: TRBJ1-5; CDR3 protein: CASSYSAAQPQHF
V gene: TRBV7-3; J gene: TRBJ2-2; CDR3 protein: CASSLSLRGEELFF
V gene: TRBV6-5; J gene: TRBJ1-6; CDR3 protein: CASSYSRHGESSPLHF
V gene: TRBV12-3/TRBV12-4; J gene: TRBJ2-1; CDR3 protein: CASSGRLAGGPKEYNEQFF